A single sample gave rise to the 23 T cell receptor beta chains below, sequenced in a study of T-cell memory formation after mild COVID-19. TCRdb passed the 5' RACE reads through MiXCR, listing each CDR3 protein once. The data show 400,000 to 500,000 distinct CDR3 sequences, with 20% seen just once and around 9.2% held by the top ten. Sequencing was performed on PBMCs or a T cell subset sorted from them (not recorded which). These receptors were taken from an adult woman who had mild COVID-19 (a few samples of this study predate the infection). Cell type and time point are not known.

This clonotype was observed many times. The J gene is TRBJ2-5, the V gene TRBV4-2, with 9 nucleotides matching TRBD1. The CDR3 loop spans 15 amino acids. Looked up from germline, CDR1 is LGHNA and CDR2 is YNFKEQ. V shed 6 bases and J 1 base; nucleotides not matched to a gene: 6. CDR3 region: CASRRGQGIQETQYF. CDR3 bases: TGTGCCAGCAGGCGTGGACAGGGGATCCAAGAGACCCAGTACTTC.

The V call is TRBV19, the J call TRBJ2-5, with 7 bases aligning to TRBD2. With 7 bases clipped from V and 5 bases from J, the junction kept 7 bases outside the gene matches. The CDR3 has 13 amino acids. In germline, CDR1 is LNHDA, CDR2 SQIVND (reference sequence). CDR3 bases: TGTGCCAGTACCGGGAGGACTCGGGAGACCCAGTACTTC. Translating gives CASTGRTRETQYF.

This clonotype was counted ten times or more. The chain employs TRBV7-8 and TRBJ1-3; the D is unclear. The CDR3 spans 14 residues. Germline loops: CDR1 SGHVS, CDR2 FQNEAQ. V was pared by 4 bases and J by 0 bases, with 7 bases between. The CDR3 here is CASSSGYSGNTIYF. CDR3 nucleotides: TGTGCCAGCAGCTCGGGGTACTCTGGAAACACCATATATTTT.

The genes are TRBV4-3 and TRBJ1-1, with D unclear. V was shortened by 1 base and J by 3 bases, with 15 bases between the two germline ends. This CDR3 is built from 16 residues. Germline CDR1 is LGHNA and CDR2 is YSLEER. CDR3 protein: CASSQGIQAGDTEAFF. CDR3 nucleotide sequence: TGCGCCAGCAGCCAAGGGATCCAGGCCGGGGACACTGAAGCTTTCTTT.

J is TRBJ2-2 and V is TRBV11-2; 11 positions match TRBD2. Per the germline V gene, CDR1 is SGHAT and CDR2 is FQNNGV. Trimming took 2 bases from V and 2 from J; bases not matched to a gene: 4. CDR3 length equals 17 residues. CDR3 loop: CASSLSLAGGNTGELFF. DNA for the CDR3: TGTGCCAGCAGCTTATCCCTAGCGGGGGGCAACACCGGGGAGCTGTTTTTT.

On this clonotype: Just one base apart from a much larger clone, this may be a read error. The chain carries TRBV10-2 and TRBJ2-3; 7 positions agree with TRBD2. This CDR3 contains 14 residues. Losses at the gene ends were 6 bases for V and 4 bases for J; bases not matched to a gene: 7. Per germline, CDR1 WSHSY and CDR2 SAAADI. CDR3 region: CASREAGWADTQYF. The CDR3 coding sequence is TGCGCCAGCAGGGAAGCGGGATGGGCAGATACGCAGTATTTT.

The V call is TRBV6-2 or TRBV6-3, the J call TRBJ2-1; D may match TRBD1 or TRBD2 (5 bases each). CDR1 is MNHEY, CDR2 SVGEGT, per germline. The CDR3 extends over 14 amino acids. Trimming removed 2 bases at V and 8 bases at J, with 13 bases between. The CDR3 DNA reads as TGTGCCAGCAGTTACGTGGGGGAGTGGGATGAGCAGTTCTTC. It is translated as CASSYVGEWDEQFF.

This clonotype has only a few counts. The chain carries TRBV3-1 and TRBJ2-3; D remains ambiguous. CDR1 and CDR2 from the germline V gene are LGHDT and YNNKEL (reference sequence). V was pared by 4 bases and J by 5 bases, with 7 bases between. The CDR3 runs to 12 residues. In DNA, the CDR3 is TGTGCCAGCAGCCCTGTCGGAGATACGCAGTATTTT. Translation gives CASSPVGDTQYF.

The rearrangement joins TRBV4-1 to TRBJ1-6, with D hard to call. Between the trimmed V and J ends, which lost 1 base and 14 bases, there was a span of 9 bases. Germline V CDR1 and CDR2: MGHRA, YSYEKL. The CDR3 spans 12 residues. The DNA for the CDR3 is TGCGCCAGCAGCCAAGTTAGCGGGACCCTCCACTTT. Protein product: CASSQVSGTLHF.

There are a few counts of this clonotype. The chain uses TRBV7-8 and TRBJ1-1, with D perhaps TRBD1 (6 bases). Deletions cut 7 bases from V and 2 bases from J, with 14 bases between. Germline V CDR1 and CDR2: SGHVS, FQNEAQ. This CDR3 has 14 amino acids. CDR3 in amino acids: CASILRDINTEAFF. DNA of the CDR3: TGTGCCAGCATCCTCCGGGACATAAACACTGAAGCTTTCTTT.

This clonotype showed up just a few times. This chain joins TRBV4-1 and TRBJ1-1, with TRBD1 as a possible D gene (6 bases). The V gene's germline CDR1 is MGHRA and CDR2 YSYEKL. V lost 2 bases and J 6 bases, leaving 13 bases between the germline ends. The CDR3 has 14 amino acids. The chain's CDR3 is CASSQPTGNSEAFF. In DNA, the CDR3 is TGCGCCAGCAGCCAACCTACAGGGAATTCTGAAGCTTTCTTT.

This clonotype appeared a few times. This chain joins TRBV5-1 and TRBJ2-7; D remains unclear. This CDR3 is 13 amino acids long. Germline CDR1 SGHRS, CDR2 YFSETQ. The V end was cut by 4 bases, the J end by 0 bases, with 8 bases between. The CDR3, as DNA: TGCGCCAGCAGCCGGGTTAGCTCCTACGAGCAGTACTTC. Translated: CASSRVSSYEQYF.

This clonotype was counted a few times. The chain joins TRBV4-2 to TRBJ1-1, with no clear D. The CDR3 is 16 amino acids. Trimming removed 0 bases from V and 1 base from J, with 12 bases in between. Germline values: CDR1 LGHNA, CDR2 YNFKEQ. The chain's CDR3 is CASSQDLGLTNTEAFF. The CDR3 nucleotides are TGTGCCAGCAGCCAAGATCTGGGTCTGACGAACACTGAAGCTTTCTTT.

The chain recombines TRBV7-9 with TRBJ2-1, with D possibly called TRBD1 or TRBD2 (6 bases each). V was clipped by 0 bases and J by 6 bases, with 9 bases between them. The germline gives CDR1 SEHNR, CDR2 FQNEAQ (reference sequence). The CDR3 totals 14 residues. The CDR3 DNA is TGTGCCAGCAGCTTAGCGGGGGGCCTCAATGAGCAGTTCTTC. Translation gives CASSLAGGLNEQFF. Filled out from reference TRBV7-9 and TRBJ2-1, the complete variable domain reads DTGVSQNPRHKITKRGQNVTFRCDPISEHNRLYWYRQTLGQGPEFLTYFQNEAQLEKSRLLSDRFSAERPKGSFSTLEIQRTEQGDSAMYLCASSLAGGLNEQFFGPGTRLTVL.

This clonotype was observed a handful of times. V usage is TRBV20-1 and J usage is TRBJ2-5; no reliable D call. The germline CDR1 and CDR2 sequences are DFQATT and SNEGSKA (reference sequence). The CDR3 totals 14 residues. Trimming cost V 5 bases and J 1 base, with 14 bases left between them. The CDR3 nucleotides read TGCAGTGCTCCTTCGCAAGCAGTCCAAGAGACCCAGTACTTC. This encodes CSAPSQAVQETQYF.

The chain has TRBV7-2 and TRBJ2-1, with 9 nucleotides matching TRBD2. V lost 1 base to trimming and J lost 5 bases; unmatched junction nucleotides: 9. Germline CDR1 reads SGHTA; CDR2 reads FQGNSA. The CDR3 extends over 17 amino acids. The CDR3 spells CASSLVDSGLANNEQFF. In nucleotides, the CDR3 is TGTGCCAGCAGCTTAGTAGATTCGGGACTAGCTAACAATGAGCAGTTCTTC.

This clonotype was detected a few times. This sequence joins TRBV7-9 and TRBJ2-7; D ambiguous. This CDR3 region has 13 residues. From germline, CDR1 is SEHNR and CDR2 FQNEAQ (reference sequence). V was clipped by 2 bases and J by 2 bases, with 7 bases between them. CDR3 region: CASSLPHPYEQYF. Written as DNA, the CDR3 is TGTGCCAGCAGCTTACCCCACCCCTACGAGCAGTACTTC.

The chain recombines TRBV20-1 with TRBJ2-7, with 7 bases that match TRBD1. Germline CDR1 is DFQATT and CDR2 is SNEGSKA (reference sequence). Trimming at V came to 0 bases and at J to 4 bases, leaving 6 bases not matched to a gene. There are 14 residues in the CDR3. CDR3 in amino acids: CSARDHEGAYEQYF. DNA for the CDR3: TGCAGTGCTAGAGATCACGAGGGGGCTTACGAGCAGTACTTC.

CDR3 nucleotide sequence: TGTGCCAGCAGTCCAAGATCTGGCGGGGGGTCCAATGAGCAGTTCTTC. Translating gives CASSPRSGGGSNEQFF. J is TRBJ2-1 and V is TRBV3-1; 8 positions agree with TRBD2. The CDR3 contains 16 residues. Germline V gene sequence: CDR1 LGHDT, CDR2 YNNKEL (reference sequence). Trimming took 6 bases from V and 6 from J; bases not matched to a gene: 13.

The V call is TRBV9, the J call TRBJ2-7, with 7 bases that match TRBD2. This CDR3 has 14 amino acids. Per the germline V gene, CDR1 is SGDLS and CDR2 is YYNGEE. Trimming took 2 bases from V and 0 from J; bases not matched to a gene: 2. In DNA, the CDR3 is TGTGCCAGCAGCGTGGGAGGGATCTCCTACGAGCAGTACTTC. Protein sequence: CASSVGGISYEQYF.

This clonotype has more than one count but fewer than ten. CDR3 in DNA: TGTGCCAGCAGCTTGGATAAGACAGGGTACTTCGGGCAGTACTTC. Encoded protein: CASSLDKTGYFGQYF. V is TRBV11-2 and J is TRBJ2-7, with 7 nucleotides matching TRBD1. Unmatched junction bases numbered 14, after V lost 3 bases and J lost 9 bases. The CDR3 covers 15 residues. Germline CDR1 reads SGHAT; CDR2 reads FQNNGV.

The V and J genes are TRBV7-9 and TRBJ1-2; D gene uncertain. Germline V CDR1 and CDR2: SEHNR, FQNEAQ (reference sequence). The CDR3 covers 15 residues. With 4 bases removed from V and 4 bases from J, the gap between germline ends came to 16 bases. CDR3 sequence (DNA): TGTGCCAGCAGCTCCCTCTCGGTACTTAGCTATGGCTACACCTTC. It specifies CASSSLSVLSYGYTF. The full variable domain, completed using reference TRBV7-9 and TRBJ1-2, is DTGVSQNPRHKITKRGQNVTFRCDPISEHNRLYWYRQTLGQGPEFLTYFQNEAQLEKSRLLSDRFSAERPKGSFSTLEIQRTEQGDSAMYLCASSSLSVLSYGYTFGSGTRLTVV.

A word on this clonotype: Being one base from a much bigger clone, this may be a read error. The chain couples TRBV11-1 to TRBJ1-6; D is unresolved. V lost 2 bases and J 8 bases, leaving 7 bases between the germline ends. The length of the CDR3 is 13 residues. Germline values: CDR1 SGHAT, CDR2 FQDESV (reference sequence). The CDR3 spells CASSLNIDSPLHF. CDR3 in DNA: TGTGCCAGCAGCTTAAATATCGATTCACCCCTCCACTTT.